The rows below give T cell receptor beta chains drawn from one sample of a study of T cell repertoires in cytomegalovirus infection. MiXCR, run by TCRdb on the reads, gives a single entry per CDR3 protein. The sample lists under 500,000 distinct CDR3 sequences, under 55% occurring once. Their recognized antigens are unknown. Sequenced here: cultured PBMCs, sampled from culture after CMV antigen stimulation. The receptors shown here come from a human donor in good health (CMV status not recorded). Some clones in this sample may be carry-over from other donors' samples. Both conserved end residues are trimmed from each CDR3.

V gene	J gene	CDR3 protein
TRBV28	TRBJ1-1	ASSPRGRTEAF
TRBV12-3/TRBV12-4	TRBJ1-1	ASSLEDTEAF
TRBV2	TRBJ2-7	ASSELQGRNEQY
TRBV7-2	TRBJ2-1	ASSPQDYNEQF
TRBV9	TRBJ2-3	ASSGFTDTQY
TRBV7-2	TRBJ2-3	ASSSRAGGTTDTQY
TRBV20-1	TRBJ2-7	SATRGGGGSPYEQY
TRBV5-1	TRBJ1-6	ASSRVAWVRDSPLH
TRBV5-1	TRBJ2-2	ASSRPRDSTGELF
TRBV10-3	TRBJ2-7	ATQPYRMEEQY
TRBV28	TRBJ2-3	ASSLERLAGPEPDTQY
TRBV10-3	TRBJ2-5	AISDAAQETQY
TRBV19	TRBJ2-3	ASSNPGLAGVGDTQY
TRBV27	TRBJ1-3	ASRQASGNTIY
TRBV7-2	TRBJ1-2	ASSSTGHYGYT
TRBV20-1	TRBJ2-1	SARGPSGGLEQF
TRBV12-3/TRBV12-4	TRBJ1-5	ASSLGSGTGSNQPQH
TRBV28	TRBJ1-2	ASSLSATYGYT
TRBV4-1	TRBJ2-1	ASSQARGAGAKDEQF
TRBV5-4	TRBJ2-5	ASSLESGRETQY
TRBV10-3	TRBJ2-3	AISFSEREMQY
TRBV2	TRBJ2-2	ASSEIDSGILNTGELF
TRBV12-3/TRBV12-4	TRBJ2-7	ASSYPGQGIYEQY
TRBV7-2	TRBJ2-7	ASSFSFALLKY
TRBV7-2	TRBJ2-3	ASRPGLAGTDTQY
TRBV7-8	TRBJ1-2	ASSLAVRGDGYT
TRBV11-2	TRBJ2-1	ASSFFAQQF
TRBV11-2	TRBJ2-1	ASSGGTSLLYNEQF
TRBV6-5	TRBJ2-5	ASRPRGGVETQY
TRBV28	TRBJ1-2	ASRVGRNGYT
TRBV20-1	TRBJ2-1	SATRGRSSYNEQF
TRBV6-2/TRBV6-3	TRBJ2-7	ASSPAVISRR
TRBV4-1	TRBJ1-2	ASSQRTGGGGYT
TRBV5-1	TRBJ2-3	ASSLSRAADTQY
TRBV7-4	TRBJ1-2	ASSLNQLLWGYT
TRBV6-1	TRBJ2-1	ASTEALSSYNEQF
TRBV7-9	TRBJ2-7	ASSPPQRDRDYEQY
TRBV11-2	TRBJ2-1	ASSPGTSGYVNEQF
TRBV11-2	TRBJ2-7	ASSLTHRPYEQY
TRBV5-1	TRBJ2-2	ASSPRQGMNTGELF
TRBV19	TRBJ1-2	ASAPTVGKGGYT
TRBV7-2	TRBJ2-3	ASSRQGRFPTDTQY
TRBV7-8	TRBJ2-3	ASSLLGSQY
TRBV7-8	TRBJ2-1	ASSWGASSYNEQF
TRBV7-6	TRBJ1-1	ASSLGPVGTEAF
TRBV7-9	TRBJ2-3	ASSPGIFTDTQY
TRBV6-5	TRBJ2-3	ASSRGVNTDTQY
TRBV6-2/TRBV6-3	TRBJ2-5	ASSYAQGPFRETQY
TRBV11-2	TRBJ2-1	ASSLTTGRISYNEQF
TRBV7-2	TRBJ2-1	ASSLLDRAHEQF
TRBV10-3	TRBJ2-7	AINSGSAYEQY
TRBV11-2	TRBJ1-2	ASREGTGGYGYT
TRBV6-8	TRBJ1-3	ASSYDNSGNTIY
TRBV12-3/TRBV12-4	TRBJ1-1	ASSLGLGHTEAF
TRBV7-2	TRBJ2-3	ASSLEGSVAGVGDTQY
TRBV7-2	TRBJ2-7	ASSLALGYEQY
TRBV7-2	TRBJ2-2	ASSLVLGTGELF